This T cell receptor (beta chain) was captured by sequencing in a study of blood T cell repertoires in COVID-19. Study as a whole: Acute-phase and convalescent COVID-19 samples originated in the United States, Italy and Spain. PBMCs, B-cell-depleted T cells, or T cells were the source of the cDNA or gDNA that made up the material.

Under the authors' procedure: Estimation of nucleated cell counts relied on the amplification of reference gene primers. Sequenced by immunoSEQ multiplex PCR; TCRdb stores in-frame clones only, minus some. V, J and clone size derive from that table, while D and trimming were established from the DNA sequence. The data contain around 14,000 clones, roughly 91% of them singletons. Trimming took 10 bases from V and 2 from J; bases not matched to a gene: 10. CDR3 length: 15 residues. Germline V gene lookup returns CDR1 SNHLY and CDR2 FYNNEI. The chain employs TRBV2 and TRBJ2-3; 9 nucleotides match TRBD2. The sample taken for sequencing was peripheral blood. The clonotype was recovered from a human donor in a cohort sampled during active COVID-19. CDR3 sequence: CAKDRLADYTDTQYF. The CDR3 bases are TGTGCCAAAGACAGACTAGCGGATTACACAGATACGCAGTATTTT.